Below are 20 T cell receptor beta chains sequenced from a single sample in a study of vaccination and CD4 T cells after COVID-19. Cultured CD4+ T cells had their DNA profiled by the Oncomine TCR Beta short-read assay. In TCRdb, the PCR reads were re-called with MiXCR into one record per CDR3 protein. Here the sample spans tens of thousands of distinct CDR3 sequences, roughly 64% being singletons. These TCRs' antigens remain unknown. Described treatment: roughly ten-day PBMC culture with coronavirus spike peptide pools or control peptides (ViraFEST assay). Material for sequencing was CD4+ T cells from blood, cultured in vitro. These receptors were taken from a human donor who had recovered from COVID-19.

The chain carries TRBV5-1 and TRBJ1-1; D might be TRBD1 (5 bases). Germline V lookup: CDR1 SGHRS, CDR2 YFSETQ. The CDR3 has 15 residues. The germline V and J ends were trimmed by 0 bases and 5 bases, with 14 bases remaining between them. CDR3 in amino acids: CASSLGDLAGTEAFF. As DNA, the CDR3 is TGCGCCAGCAGCTTGGGGGACCTGGCTGGGACTGAAGCTTTCTTT.

This chain uses TRBV20-1 with TRBJ2-7, with no clear D. CDR1 is DFQATT and CDR2 is SNEGSKA in the germline V gene (reference sequence). The CDR3 length is 12 residues. With 3 bases removed from V and 4 bases from J, the gap between germline ends came to 10 bases. CDR3 DNA: TGCAGTGCTAGTAGAGTCGTATACGAGCAGTACTTC. It codes for CSASRVVYEQYF.

The sample holds a few counts of this clonotype. The chain employs TRBV27 and TRBJ1-5, with D perhaps TRBD1 (5 bases). V was shortened by 5 bases and J by 4 bases, with 18 bases between the two germline ends. The CDR3 has 16 amino acids. Germline V gives CDR1 MNHEY, CDR2 SMNVEV (reference sequence). The CDR3 sequence is CASSPTSGTKNQPQHF. CDR3 DNA: TGTGCCAGCAGTCCGACCTCCGGGACCAAAAATCAGCCCCAGCATTTT.

The CDR3: CSVRGGNYGYTF. The DNA of the CDR3 is TGCAGTGTCCGAGGGGGGAACTATGGCTACACCTTC. This chain connects TRBV20-1 to TRBJ1-2, with a tentative D call TRBD1 (6 bases). The CDR3 contains 12 residues. Germline CDR1 DFQATT, CDR2 SNEGSKA (reference sequence). V was shortened by 7 bases and J by 2 bases, with 11 bases between the two germline ends.

The chain employs TRBV7-6 and TRBJ1-3; D may be TRBD1 (5 bases). Germline CDR1 is SGHVS and CDR2 is FNYEAQ. The CDR3 runs to 15 residues. Trimming removed 1 base from V and 4 bases from J, with 11 bases in between. In DNA, the CDR3 is TGTGCCAGCAGCTTAGTATCGGGGGTGGGAAACACCATATATTTT. This translates into CASSLVSGVGNTIYF.

The sample holds a few counts of this clonotype. The J gene is TRBJ2-1, the V gene TRBV7-2; D possibly corresponds to TRBD1 (6 bases). Germline CDR1 and CDR2: SGHTA and FQGNSA. Trimming took off 1 base at V and 1 base at J, with 8 bases between the two ends. The CDR3 contains 15 residues. In DNA, the CDR3 is TGTGCCAGCAGCTTAGTAAGGGGGTCCTACAATGAGCAGTTCTTC. This translates into CASSLVRGSYNEQFF.

This clonotype occurred a few times. This sequence joins TRBV20-1 and TRBJ1-3; 8 nucleotides match TRBD1. CDR3 length equals 15 residues. CDR1 and CDR2 from the germline V gene are DFQATT and SNEGSKA (reference sequence). V gave up 0 bases and J gave up 1 base; unmatched junction bases: 2. CDR3 amino acids: CSAREDRVSGNTIYF. CDR3 DNA sequence: TGCAGTGCTAGAGAGGACAGGGTTTCTGGAAACACCATATATTTT.

The chain is built from TRBV5-1 and TRBJ1-2; D is unresolved. The germline V and J ends were trimmed by 0 bases and 5 bases, with 20 bases remaining between them. The CDR3 has 17 residues. Looked up from germline, CDR1 is SGHRS and CDR2 is YFSETQ. The CDR3 region has the DNA TGCGCCAGCAGCTTGGCCGGGCAGCGTGCATACCCATATGGCTACACCTTC. Translation gives CASSLAGQRAYPYGYTF. Combining the CDR3 with reference TRBV5-1 and TRBJ1-2 gives the whole variable domain KAGVTQTPRYLIKTRGQQVTLSCSPISGHRSVSWYQQTPGQGLQFLFEYFSETQRNKGNFPGRFSGRQFSNSRSEMNVSTLELGDSALYLCASSLAGQRAYPYGYTFGSGTRLTVV.

The rearrangement uses TRBV7-6 and TRBJ1-1, with D tentatively TRBD1 (5 bases). The ends were cut back, 1 base at V and 7 bases at J, with 13 bases in the middle. The germline V gene encodes CDR1 SGHVS and CDR2 FNYEAQ. CDR3 length: 14 residues. This CDR3 is CASSLGTGLVEAFF. The CDR3 region has the DNA TGTGCCAGCAGCTTAGGCACAGGCCTTGTTGAAGCTTTCTTT.

This clonotype was observed a few times. The chain is built from TRBV7-6 and TRBJ1-5; D is undetermined. The CDR3 has 13 residues. V was shortened by 3 bases and J by 3 bases, with 6 bases between the two germline ends. Germline-derived CDR1 and CDR2 are SGHVS and FNYEAQ. The CDR3 region has the DNA TGTGCCAGCAGCTTTGGGGACAATCAGCCCCAGCATTTT. Its protein product is CASSFGDNQPQHF.

V is TRBV6-1 and J is TRBJ1-5; possibly TRBD1 for D (5 bases). The ends were cut back, 5 bases at V and 1 base at J, with 18 bases in the middle. CDR3 length equals 17 residues. Germline loops: CDR1 MNHNS, CDR2 SASEGT. As DNA, the CDR3 is TGTGCCAGCAGTAAGGGCCCCCGGGGGGGAAGCAATCAGCCCCAGCATTTT. Its translation is CASSKGPRGGSNQPQHF.

The table lists this clonotype with a few counts. This chain connects TRBV4-1 to TRBJ1-2; the match to TRBD1 covers 9 bases. CDR3 length: 14 residues. Germline V gene data show CDR1 as MGHRA and CDR2 as YSYEKL. V gave up 3 bases and J gave up 7 bases; unmatched junction bases: 6. CDR3 DNA: TGCGCCAGCAGCCACCTACAGGGGGCCTTTGGCTACACCTTC. It is translated as CASSHLQGAFGYTF.

The CDR3 here is CASSYYKQGRDYTF. Written as DNA, the CDR3 is TGTGCCAGCAGTTACTATAAACAGGGAAGGGACTACACCTTC. V gene TRBV6-2 or TRBV6-3 combines with J gene TRBJ1-2; weak D call: TRBD1 (6 bases). V was cut by 1 base and J by 10 bases, with 16 bases left in between. Per germline, CDR1 MNHEY and CDR2 SVGEGT. The CDR3 has 14 residues.

The CDR3 coding sequence is TGCGCCAGCAGCCCCGGGACACTCCGTACCTTCACTGAAGCTTTCTTT. Amino acid sequence: CASSPGTLRTFTEAFF. This chain connects TRBV4-3 to TRBJ1-1; D possibly corresponds to TRBD1 (6 bases). The CDR3 has 16 amino acids. V lost 4 bases, J lost 4 bases, and 19 bases lay in between. CDR1 is LGHNA, CDR2 YSLEER, per germline.

The chain is built from TRBV6-2 or TRBV6-3 and TRBJ2-6; D unclear. Germline CDR1 MNHEY, CDR2 SVGEGT. The germline V and J ends were trimmed by 11 bases and 0 bases, with 2 bases remaining between them. This CDR3 has 11 residues. The CDR3 nucleotides read TGTGCCTGCTCTGGGGCCAACGTCCTGACTTTC. Translation gives CACSGANVLTF.

The V and J genes are TRBV27 and TRBJ2-5, with 7 nucleotides matching TRBD1. This CDR3 spans 13 amino acids. The V and J ends lost 6 bases and 4 bases, in that order; junction bases with no gene match: 5. Germline CDR1 MNHEY, CDR2 SMNVEV (reference sequence). CDR3 loop: CASRTGYGETQYF. The CDR3 nucleotides are TGTGCCAGCAGGACAGGGTACGGAGAGACCCAGTACTTC.

V gene TRBV30 combines with J gene TRBJ2-2; D call uncertain. Germline CDR1 GTSNPN, CDR2 SVGIG (reference sequence). The V gene lost 0 bases and the J gene lost 6 bases, with 8 bases spanning the gap. The CDR3 length is 13 residues. The CDR3 DNA reads as TGTGCCTGGAGTGTACTTAGGGCCGGGGAGCTGTTTTTT. Its protein product is CAWSVLRAGELFF.

V gene TRBV2 combines with J gene TRBJ1-3; TRBD1 agrees at 8 bases. Germline assignment: CDR1 SNHLY and CDR2 FYNNEI. V dropped 2 bases and J dropped 2; count of bases not matched to a gene: 11. The CDR3 spans 18 residues. CDR3 DNA: TGTGCCAGCAGTGAAAGGGGCGGACAGGGCGGGACTGGAAACACCATATATTTT. This gives the protein CASSERGGQGGTGNTIYF.

The chain employs TRBV18 and TRBJ2-5, with 7 positions matching TRBD1. The V and J ends lost 6 bases and 5 bases, in that order; junction bases with no gene match: 9. This CDR3 is 14 amino acids long. Germline-derived CDR1 and CDR2 are KGHSH and LQKENI. CDR3 DNA: TGTGCCAGCTCTCCTTACACAGGGGACGAGACCCAGTACTTC. Translating gives CASSPYTGDETQYF.

V gene TRBV7-9 combines with J gene TRBJ1-1; no definite D call. The CDR3 loop spans 15 amino acids. Germline loops: CDR1 SEHNR, CDR2 FQNEAQ (reference sequence). V was pared by 3 bases and J by 1 base, with 12 bases between. CDR3 DNA: TGTGCCAGCAGCTTCCGTACACAAAGGAACACTGAAGCTTTCTTT. It specifies CASSFRTQRNTEAFF.